Here is one T cell receptor beta chain with its context. Its antigen is still unknown. The table came from immunoSEQ multiplex PCR; TCRdb's copy has only in-frame clones and leaves some out. This sample has 100,000 to 150,000 clones, with roughly 90% found just once. The data derive from a study of T cell responses to AZD1222 COVID-19 vaccine. Study results and caveats: Reports say nearly half of spike-specific TCRs go after unmutated variant regions. Recipients of AZD1222 seropositive at baseline numbered only 5 to 7. White British ancestry dominated among donors, who included more females, and clonal diversity was possibly underestimated. Receipt of two AZD1222 doses was followed by a rise in Spike-specific TCR breadth and depth.

Germline V gives CDR1 SNHLY, CDR2 FYNNEI. The junction had 3 bases not matched to a gene; V was cut back by 4 bases and J by 5 bases. The CDR3 loop spans 14 amino acids. The TCR was taken from an adult in good health. V and J are TRBV2 and TRBJ2-2; 8 bases match TRBD2. The sample was peripheral blood, taken on day 0 of AZD1222 vaccination. The CDR3 here is CASSVLAATGELFF. CDR3 in DNA: TGTGCCAGCAGTGTACTAGCGGCGACCGGGGAGCTGTTTTTT.